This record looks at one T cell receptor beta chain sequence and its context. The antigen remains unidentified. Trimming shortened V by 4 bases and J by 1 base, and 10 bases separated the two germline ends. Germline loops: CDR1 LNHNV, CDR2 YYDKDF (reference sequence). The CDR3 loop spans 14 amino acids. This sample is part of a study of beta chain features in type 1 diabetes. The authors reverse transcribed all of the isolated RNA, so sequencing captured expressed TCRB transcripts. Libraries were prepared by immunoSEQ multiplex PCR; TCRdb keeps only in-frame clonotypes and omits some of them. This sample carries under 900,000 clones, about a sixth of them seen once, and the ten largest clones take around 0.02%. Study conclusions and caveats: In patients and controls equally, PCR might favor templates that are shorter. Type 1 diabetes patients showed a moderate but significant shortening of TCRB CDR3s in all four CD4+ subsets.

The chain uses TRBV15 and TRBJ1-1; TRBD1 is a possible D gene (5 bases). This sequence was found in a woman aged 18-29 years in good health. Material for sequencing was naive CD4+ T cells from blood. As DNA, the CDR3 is TGTGCCACCAGCATTAGACAGACGAACACTGAAGCTTTCTTT. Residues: CATSIRQTNTEAFF.